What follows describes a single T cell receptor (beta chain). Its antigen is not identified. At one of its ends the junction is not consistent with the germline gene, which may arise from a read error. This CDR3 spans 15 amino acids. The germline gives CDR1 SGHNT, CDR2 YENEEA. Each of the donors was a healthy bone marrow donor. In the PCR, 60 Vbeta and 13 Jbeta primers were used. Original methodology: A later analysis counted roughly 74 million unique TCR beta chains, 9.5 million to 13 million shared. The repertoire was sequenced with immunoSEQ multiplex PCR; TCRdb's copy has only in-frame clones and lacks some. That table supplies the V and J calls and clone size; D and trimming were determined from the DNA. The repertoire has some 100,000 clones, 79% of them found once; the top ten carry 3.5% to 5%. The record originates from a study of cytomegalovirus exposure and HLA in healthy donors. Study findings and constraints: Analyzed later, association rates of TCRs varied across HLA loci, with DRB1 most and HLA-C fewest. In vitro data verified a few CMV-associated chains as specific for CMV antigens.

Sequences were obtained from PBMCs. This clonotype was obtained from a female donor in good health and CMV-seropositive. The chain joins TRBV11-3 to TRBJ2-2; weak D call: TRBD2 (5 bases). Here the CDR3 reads CAGSSGKLSTGELFF. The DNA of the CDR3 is TGTGCCGGCAGCTCCGGGAAACTATCTACCGGGGAGCTGTTTTTT.